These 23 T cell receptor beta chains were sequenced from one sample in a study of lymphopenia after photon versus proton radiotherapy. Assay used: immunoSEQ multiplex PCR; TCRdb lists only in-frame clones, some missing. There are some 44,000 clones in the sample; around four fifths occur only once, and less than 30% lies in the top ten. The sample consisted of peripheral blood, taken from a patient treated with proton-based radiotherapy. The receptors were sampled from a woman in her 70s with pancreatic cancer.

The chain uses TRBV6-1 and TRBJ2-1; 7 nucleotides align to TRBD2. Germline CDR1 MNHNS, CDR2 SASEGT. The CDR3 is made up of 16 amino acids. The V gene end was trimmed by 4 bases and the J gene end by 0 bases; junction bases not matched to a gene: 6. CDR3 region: CASSARRGNSYNEQFF. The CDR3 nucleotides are TGTGCCAGCAGTGCCAGGCGGGGGAACTCCTACAATGAGCAGTTCTTC.

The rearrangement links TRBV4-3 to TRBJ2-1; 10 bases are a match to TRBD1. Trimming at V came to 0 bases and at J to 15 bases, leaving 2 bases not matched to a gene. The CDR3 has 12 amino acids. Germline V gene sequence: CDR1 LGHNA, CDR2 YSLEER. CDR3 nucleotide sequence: TGCGCCAGCAGCCAAGAGACAGGGGGCCTGTTCTTC. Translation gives CASSQETGGLFF.

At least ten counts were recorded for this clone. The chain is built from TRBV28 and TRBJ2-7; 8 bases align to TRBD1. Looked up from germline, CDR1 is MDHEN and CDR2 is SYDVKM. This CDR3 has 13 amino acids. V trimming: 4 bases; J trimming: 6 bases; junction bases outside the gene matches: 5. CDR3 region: CASSWGQEGEQYF. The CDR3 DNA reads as TGTGCCAGCAGTTGGGGACAGGAAGGCGAGCAGTACTTC.

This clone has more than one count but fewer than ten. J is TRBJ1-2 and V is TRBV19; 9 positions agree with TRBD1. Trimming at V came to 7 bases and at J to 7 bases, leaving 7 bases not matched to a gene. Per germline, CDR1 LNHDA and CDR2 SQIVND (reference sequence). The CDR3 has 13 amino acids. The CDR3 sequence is CASTWTGVSGYTF. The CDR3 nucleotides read TGTGCCAGTACCTGGACAGGGGTCTCTGGCTACACCTTC.

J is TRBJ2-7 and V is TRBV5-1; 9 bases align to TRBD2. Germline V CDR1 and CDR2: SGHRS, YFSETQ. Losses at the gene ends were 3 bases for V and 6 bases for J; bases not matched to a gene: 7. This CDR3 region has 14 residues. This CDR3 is CASSSGGRAGEQYF. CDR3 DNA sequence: TGCGCCAGCAGCTCCGGCGGGAGGGCCGGCGAGCAGTACTTC.

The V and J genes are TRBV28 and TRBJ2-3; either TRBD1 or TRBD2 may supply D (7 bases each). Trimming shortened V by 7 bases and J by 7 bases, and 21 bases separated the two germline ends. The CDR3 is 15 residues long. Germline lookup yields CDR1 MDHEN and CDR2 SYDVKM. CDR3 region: CASNGGGMTGNTQYF. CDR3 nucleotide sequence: TGTGCCAGCAATGGCGGGGGAATGACAGGGAATACGCAGTATTTT. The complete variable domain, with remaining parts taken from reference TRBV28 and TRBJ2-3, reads DVKVTQSSRYLVKRTGEKVFLECVQDMDHENMFWYRQDPGLGLRLIYFSYDVKMKEKGDIPEGYSVSREKKERFSLILESASTNQTSMYLCASNGGGMTGNTQYFGPGTRLTVL.

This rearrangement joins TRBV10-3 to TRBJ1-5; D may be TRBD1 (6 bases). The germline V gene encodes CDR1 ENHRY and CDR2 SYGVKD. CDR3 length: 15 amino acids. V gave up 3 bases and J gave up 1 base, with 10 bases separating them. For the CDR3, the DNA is TGTGCCATCAGTGATACAGGGCCAAGCAATCAGCCCCAGCATTTT. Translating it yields CAISDTGPSNQPQHF.

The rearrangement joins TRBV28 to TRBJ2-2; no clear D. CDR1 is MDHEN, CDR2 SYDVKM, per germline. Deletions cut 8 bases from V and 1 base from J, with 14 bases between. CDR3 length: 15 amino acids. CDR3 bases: TGTGCCAGCCGGAATTACCCCAAGAACACCGGGGAGCTGTTTTTT. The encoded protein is CASRNYPKNTGELFF.

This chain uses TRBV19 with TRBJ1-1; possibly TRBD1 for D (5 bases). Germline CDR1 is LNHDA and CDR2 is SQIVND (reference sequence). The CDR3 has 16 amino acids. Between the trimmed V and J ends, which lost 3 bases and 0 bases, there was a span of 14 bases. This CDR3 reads CASSIRGAGMNTEAFF. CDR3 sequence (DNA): TGTGCCAGTAGTATTCGAGGGGCAGGGATGAACACTGAAGCTTTCTTT.

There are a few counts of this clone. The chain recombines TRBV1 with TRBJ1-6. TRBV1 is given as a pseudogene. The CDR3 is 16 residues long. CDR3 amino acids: CTSSQNMLGVYSPLHF. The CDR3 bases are TGCACCAGCAGCCAAAATATGCTGGGTGTGTATTCACCCCTCCACTTT.

The DNA of the CDR3 is TGTGCCAGTAGTCTACGACGGGACAGGCTGGGAAACACCATATATTTT. This translates into CASSLRRDRLGNTIYF. This chain uses TRBV19 with TRBJ1-3; TRBD1 agrees at 8 bases. V lost 5 bases to trimming and J lost 4 bases; unmatched junction nucleotides: 10. In germline, CDR1 is LNHDA, CDR2 SQIVND (reference sequence). The CDR3 sequence is 16 residues long.

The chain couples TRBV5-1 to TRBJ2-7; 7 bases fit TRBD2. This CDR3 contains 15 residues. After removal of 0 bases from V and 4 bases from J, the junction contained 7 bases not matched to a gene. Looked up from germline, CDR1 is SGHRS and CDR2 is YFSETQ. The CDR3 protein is CASSLGSGRGYEQYF. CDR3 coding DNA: TGCGCCAGCAGCTTGGGGTCAGGGCGGGGGTACGAGCAGTACTTC. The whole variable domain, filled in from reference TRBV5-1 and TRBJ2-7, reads KAGVTQTPRYLIKTRGQQVTLSCSPISGHRSVSWYQQTPGQGLQFLFEYFSETQRNKGNFPGRFSGRQFSNSRSEMNVSTLELGDSALYLCASSLGSGRGYEQYFGPGTRLTVT.

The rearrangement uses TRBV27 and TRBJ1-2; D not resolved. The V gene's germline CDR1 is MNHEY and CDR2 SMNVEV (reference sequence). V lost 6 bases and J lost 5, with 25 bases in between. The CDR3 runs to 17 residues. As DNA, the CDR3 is TGTGCCAGCAGCTCGCGGCTGGAGGCGAGCGTACTTTATGGCTACACCTTC. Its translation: CASSSRLEASVLYGYTF.

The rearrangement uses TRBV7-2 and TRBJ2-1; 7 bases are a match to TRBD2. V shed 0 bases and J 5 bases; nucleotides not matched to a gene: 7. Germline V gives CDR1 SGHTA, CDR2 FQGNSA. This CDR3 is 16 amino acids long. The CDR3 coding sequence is TGTGCCAGCAGCTTAGCGTCTAGCGGAAGACACAATGAGCAGTTCTTC. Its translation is CASSLASSGRHNEQFF.

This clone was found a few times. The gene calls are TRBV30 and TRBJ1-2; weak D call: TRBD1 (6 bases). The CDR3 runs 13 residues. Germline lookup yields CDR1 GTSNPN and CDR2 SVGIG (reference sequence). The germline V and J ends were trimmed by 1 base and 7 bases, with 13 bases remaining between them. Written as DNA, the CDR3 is TGTGCCTGGAGTGAACAGGGCAGCAGTGGCTACACCTTC. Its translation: CAWSEQGSSGYTF.

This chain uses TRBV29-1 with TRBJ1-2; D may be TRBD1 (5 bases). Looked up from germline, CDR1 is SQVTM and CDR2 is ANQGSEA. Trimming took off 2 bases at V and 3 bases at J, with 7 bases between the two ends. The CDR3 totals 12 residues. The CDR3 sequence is CSVEQGYYGYTF. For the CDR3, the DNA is TGCAGCGTTGAACAGGGATACTATGGCTACACCTTC.

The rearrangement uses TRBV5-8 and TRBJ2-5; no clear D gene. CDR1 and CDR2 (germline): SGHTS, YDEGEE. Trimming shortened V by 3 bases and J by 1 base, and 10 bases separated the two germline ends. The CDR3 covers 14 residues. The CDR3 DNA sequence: TGTGCCAGCAGCTGGCCCGGTATCCAAGAGACCCAGTACTTC. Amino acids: CASSWPGIQETQYF.

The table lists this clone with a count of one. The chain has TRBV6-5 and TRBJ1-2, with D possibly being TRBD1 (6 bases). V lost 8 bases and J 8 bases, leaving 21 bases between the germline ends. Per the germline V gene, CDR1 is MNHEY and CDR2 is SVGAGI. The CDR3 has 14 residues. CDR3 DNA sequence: TGTGCCAGCTGGGGGACCCGGGGGGCGCGGGGCTACACCTTC. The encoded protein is CASWGTRGARGYTF.

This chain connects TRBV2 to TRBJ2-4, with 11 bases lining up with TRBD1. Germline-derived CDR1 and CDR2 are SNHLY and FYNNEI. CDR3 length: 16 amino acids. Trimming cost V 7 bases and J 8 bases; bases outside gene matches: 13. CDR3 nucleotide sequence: TGTGCCAGCACCCGGGACAGGGGGGTTGGTGTGGACATTCAGTACTTC. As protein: CASTRDRGVGVDIQYF.

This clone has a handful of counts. CDR3 in DNA: TGTGCTAGTGGTTTGCCTCCTAAGGACATTTTGAGCTCCTACGAGCAGTACTTC. It codes for CASGLPPKDILSSYEQYF. The chain uses TRBV12-5 and TRBJ2-7; D might be TRBD1 (5 bases). This CDR3 comprises 18 residues. Trimming cost V 2 bases and J 0 bases, with 20 bases left between them. Germline V CDR1 and CDR2: LGHNT, FRNRAP.

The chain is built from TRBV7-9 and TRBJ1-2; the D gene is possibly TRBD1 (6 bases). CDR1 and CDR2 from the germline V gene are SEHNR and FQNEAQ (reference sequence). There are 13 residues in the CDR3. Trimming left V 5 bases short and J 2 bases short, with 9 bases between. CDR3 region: CASSPDRNYGYTF. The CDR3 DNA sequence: TGTGCCAGCAGCCCCGACAGGAACTATGGCTACACCTTC.

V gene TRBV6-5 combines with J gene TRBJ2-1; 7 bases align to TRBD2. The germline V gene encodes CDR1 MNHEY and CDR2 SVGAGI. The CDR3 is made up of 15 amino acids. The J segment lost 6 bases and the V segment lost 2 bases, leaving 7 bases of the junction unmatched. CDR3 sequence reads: CASSYRGERLNEQFF. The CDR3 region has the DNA TGTGCCAGCAGTTACCGGGGGGAGCGGCTCAATGAGCAGTTCTTC.

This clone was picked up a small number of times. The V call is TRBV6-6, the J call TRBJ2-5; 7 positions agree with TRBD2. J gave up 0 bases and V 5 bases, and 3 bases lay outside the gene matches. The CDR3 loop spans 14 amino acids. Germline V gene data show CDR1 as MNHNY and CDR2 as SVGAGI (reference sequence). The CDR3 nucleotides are TGTGCCAGCAGTCCGGGGACTAACCAAGAGACCCAGTACTTC. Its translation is CASSPGTNQETQYF.